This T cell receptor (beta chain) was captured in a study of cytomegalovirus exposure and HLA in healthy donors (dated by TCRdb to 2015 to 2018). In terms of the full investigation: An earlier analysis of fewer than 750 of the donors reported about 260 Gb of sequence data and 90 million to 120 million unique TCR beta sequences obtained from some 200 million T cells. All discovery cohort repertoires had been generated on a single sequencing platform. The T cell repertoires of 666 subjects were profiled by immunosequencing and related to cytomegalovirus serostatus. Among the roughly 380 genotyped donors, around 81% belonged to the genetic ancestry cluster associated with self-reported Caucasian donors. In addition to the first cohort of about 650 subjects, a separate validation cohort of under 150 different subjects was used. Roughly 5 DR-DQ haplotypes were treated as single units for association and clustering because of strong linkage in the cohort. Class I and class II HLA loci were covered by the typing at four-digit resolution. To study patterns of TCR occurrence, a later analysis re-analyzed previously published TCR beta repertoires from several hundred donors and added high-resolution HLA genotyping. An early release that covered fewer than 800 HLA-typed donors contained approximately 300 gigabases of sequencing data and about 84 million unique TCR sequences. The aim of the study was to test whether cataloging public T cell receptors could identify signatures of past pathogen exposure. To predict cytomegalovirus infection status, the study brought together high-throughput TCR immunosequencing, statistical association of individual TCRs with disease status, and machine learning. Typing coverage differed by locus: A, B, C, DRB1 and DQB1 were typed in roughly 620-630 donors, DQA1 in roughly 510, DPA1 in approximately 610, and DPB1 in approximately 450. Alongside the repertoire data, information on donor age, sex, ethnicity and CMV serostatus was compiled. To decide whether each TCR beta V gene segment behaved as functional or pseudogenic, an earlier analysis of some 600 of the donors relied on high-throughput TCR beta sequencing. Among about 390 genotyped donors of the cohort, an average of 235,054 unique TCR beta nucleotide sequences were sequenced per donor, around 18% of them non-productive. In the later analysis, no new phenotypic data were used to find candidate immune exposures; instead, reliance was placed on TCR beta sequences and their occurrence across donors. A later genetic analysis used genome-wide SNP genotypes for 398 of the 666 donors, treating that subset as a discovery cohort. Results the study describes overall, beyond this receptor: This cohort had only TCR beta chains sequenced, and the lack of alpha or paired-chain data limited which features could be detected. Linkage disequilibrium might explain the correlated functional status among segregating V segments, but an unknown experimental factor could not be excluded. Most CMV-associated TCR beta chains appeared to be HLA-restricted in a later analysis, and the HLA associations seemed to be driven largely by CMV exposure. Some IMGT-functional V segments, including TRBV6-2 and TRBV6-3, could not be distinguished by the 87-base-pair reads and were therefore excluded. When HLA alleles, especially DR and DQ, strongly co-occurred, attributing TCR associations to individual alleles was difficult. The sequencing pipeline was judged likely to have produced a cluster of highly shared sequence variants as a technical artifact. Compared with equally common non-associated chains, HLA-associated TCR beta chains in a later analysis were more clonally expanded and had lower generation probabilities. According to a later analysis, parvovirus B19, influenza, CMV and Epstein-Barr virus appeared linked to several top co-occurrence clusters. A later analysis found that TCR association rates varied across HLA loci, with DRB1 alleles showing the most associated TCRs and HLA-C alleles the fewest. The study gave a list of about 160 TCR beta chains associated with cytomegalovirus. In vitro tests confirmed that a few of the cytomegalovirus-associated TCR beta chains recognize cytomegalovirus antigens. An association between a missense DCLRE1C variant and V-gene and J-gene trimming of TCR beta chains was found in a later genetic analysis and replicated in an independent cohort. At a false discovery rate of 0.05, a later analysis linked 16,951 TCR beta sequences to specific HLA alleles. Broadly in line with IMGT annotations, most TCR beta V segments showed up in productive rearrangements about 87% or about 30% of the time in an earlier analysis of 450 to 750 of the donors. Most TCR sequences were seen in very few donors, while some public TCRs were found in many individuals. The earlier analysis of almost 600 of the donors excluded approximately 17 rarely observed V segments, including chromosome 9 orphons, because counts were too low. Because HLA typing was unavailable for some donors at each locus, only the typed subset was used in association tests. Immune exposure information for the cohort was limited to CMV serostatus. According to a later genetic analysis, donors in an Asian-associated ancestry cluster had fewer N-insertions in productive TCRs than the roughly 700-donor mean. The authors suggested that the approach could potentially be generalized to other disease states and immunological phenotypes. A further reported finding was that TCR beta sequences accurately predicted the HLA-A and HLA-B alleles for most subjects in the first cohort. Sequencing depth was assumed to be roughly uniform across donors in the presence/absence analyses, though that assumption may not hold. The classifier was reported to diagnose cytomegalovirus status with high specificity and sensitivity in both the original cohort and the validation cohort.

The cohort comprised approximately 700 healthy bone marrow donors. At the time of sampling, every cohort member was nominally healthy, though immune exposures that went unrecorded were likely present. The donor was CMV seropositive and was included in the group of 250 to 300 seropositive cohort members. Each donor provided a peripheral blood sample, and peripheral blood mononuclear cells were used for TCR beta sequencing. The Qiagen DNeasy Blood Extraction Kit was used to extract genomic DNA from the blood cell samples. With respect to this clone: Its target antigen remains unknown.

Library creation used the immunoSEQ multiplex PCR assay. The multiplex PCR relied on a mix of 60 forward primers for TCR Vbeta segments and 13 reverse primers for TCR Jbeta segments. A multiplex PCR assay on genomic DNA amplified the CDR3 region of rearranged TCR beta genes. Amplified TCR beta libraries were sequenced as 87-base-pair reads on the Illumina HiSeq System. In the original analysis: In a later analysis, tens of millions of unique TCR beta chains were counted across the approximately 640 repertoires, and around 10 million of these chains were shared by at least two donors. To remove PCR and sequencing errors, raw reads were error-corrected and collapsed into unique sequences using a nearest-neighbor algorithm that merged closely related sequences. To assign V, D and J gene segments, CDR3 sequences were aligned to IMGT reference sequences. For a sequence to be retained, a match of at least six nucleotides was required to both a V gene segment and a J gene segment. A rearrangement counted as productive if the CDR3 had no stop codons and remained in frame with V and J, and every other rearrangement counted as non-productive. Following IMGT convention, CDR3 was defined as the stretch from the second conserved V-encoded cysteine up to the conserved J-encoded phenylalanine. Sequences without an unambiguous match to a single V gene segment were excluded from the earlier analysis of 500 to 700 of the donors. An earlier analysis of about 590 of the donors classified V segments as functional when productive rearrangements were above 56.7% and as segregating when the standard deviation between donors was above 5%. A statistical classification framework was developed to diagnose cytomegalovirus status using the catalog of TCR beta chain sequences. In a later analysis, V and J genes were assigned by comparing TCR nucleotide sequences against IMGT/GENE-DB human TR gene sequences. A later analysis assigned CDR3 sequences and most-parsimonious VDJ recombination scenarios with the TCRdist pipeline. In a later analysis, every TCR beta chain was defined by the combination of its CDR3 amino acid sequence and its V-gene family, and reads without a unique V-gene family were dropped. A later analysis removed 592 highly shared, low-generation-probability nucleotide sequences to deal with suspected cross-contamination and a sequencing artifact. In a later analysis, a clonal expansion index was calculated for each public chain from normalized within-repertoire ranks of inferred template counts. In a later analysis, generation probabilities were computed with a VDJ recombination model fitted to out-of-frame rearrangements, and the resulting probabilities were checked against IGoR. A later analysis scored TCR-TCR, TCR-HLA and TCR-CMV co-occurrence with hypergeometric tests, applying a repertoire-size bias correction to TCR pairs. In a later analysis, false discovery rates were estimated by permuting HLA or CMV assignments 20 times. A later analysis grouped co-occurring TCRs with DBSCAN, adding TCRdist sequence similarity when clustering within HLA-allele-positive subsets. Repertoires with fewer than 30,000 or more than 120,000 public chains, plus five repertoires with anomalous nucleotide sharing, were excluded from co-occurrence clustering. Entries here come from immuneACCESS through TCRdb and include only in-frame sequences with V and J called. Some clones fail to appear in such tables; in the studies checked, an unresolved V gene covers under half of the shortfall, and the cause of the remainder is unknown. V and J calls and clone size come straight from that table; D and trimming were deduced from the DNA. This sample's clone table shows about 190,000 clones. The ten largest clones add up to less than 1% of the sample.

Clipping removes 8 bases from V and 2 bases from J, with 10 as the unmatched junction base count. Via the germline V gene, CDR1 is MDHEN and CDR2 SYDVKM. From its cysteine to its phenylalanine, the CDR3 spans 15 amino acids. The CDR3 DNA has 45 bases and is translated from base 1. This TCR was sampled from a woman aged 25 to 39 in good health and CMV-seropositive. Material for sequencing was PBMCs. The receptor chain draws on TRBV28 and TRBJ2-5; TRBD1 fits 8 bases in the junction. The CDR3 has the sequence CASSWRRDRQETQYF. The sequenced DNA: TGTGCCAGCTCGTGGCGCCGGGACAGGCAAGAGACCCAGTACTTC.